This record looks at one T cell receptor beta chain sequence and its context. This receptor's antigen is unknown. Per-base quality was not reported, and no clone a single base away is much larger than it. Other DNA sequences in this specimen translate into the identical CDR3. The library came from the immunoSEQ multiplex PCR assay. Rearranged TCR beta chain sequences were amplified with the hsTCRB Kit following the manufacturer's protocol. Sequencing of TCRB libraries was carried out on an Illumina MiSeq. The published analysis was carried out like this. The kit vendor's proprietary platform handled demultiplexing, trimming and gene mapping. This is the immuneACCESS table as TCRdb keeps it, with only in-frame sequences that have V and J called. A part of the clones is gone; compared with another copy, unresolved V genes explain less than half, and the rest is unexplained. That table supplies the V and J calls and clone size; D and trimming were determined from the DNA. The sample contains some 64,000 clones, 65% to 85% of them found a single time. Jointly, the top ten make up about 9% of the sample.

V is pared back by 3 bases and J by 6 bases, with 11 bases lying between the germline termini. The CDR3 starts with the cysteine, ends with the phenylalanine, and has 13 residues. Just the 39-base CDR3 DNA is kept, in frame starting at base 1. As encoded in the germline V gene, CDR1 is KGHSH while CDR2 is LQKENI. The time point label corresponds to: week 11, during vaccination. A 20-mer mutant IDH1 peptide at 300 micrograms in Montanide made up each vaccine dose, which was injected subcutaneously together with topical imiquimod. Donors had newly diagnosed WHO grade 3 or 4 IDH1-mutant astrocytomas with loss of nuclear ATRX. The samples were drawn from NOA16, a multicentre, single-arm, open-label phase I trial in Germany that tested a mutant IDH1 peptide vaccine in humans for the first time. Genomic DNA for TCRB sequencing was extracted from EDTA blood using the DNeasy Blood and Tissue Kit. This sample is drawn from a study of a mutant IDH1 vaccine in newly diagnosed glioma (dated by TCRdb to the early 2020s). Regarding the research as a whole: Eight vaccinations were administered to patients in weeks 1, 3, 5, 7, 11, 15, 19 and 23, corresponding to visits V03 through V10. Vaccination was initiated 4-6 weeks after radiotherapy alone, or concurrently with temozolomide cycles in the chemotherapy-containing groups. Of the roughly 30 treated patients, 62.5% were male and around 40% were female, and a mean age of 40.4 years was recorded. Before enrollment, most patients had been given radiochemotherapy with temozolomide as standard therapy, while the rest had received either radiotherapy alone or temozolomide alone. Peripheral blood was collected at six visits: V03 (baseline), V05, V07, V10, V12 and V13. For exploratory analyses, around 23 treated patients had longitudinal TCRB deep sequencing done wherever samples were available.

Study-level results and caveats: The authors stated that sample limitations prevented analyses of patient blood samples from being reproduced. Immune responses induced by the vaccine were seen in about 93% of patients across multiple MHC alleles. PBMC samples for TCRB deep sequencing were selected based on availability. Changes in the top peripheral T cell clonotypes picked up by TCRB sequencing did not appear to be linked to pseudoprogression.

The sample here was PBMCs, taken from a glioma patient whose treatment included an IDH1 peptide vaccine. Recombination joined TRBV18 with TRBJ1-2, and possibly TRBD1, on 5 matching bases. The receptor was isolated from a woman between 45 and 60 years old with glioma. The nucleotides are TGTGCCAGCTCACCTCAGGGAGCTAATGGCTACACCTTC. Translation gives CASSPQGANGYTF.